The entry that follows covers one T cell receptor beta chain sequence. Its antigen is unidentified. The data originate from a study of memory CD4+ T cells and cytomegalovirus serostatus. General observations from the study: CD4+ memory repertoires contained about 40% of the 164 reported CMV TCRbeta sequences. Repertoires predicted CMV serostatus with median bootstrapped AUC of approximately 0.94. Suggested: most of the CMV-linked TCR signature lies in CD4+ memory cells.

Study processing details: After removing out-of-frame reads, approximately 2.2 million distinct TCRbeta sequences remained. Sequenced by immunoSEQ multiplex PCR; TCRdb stores in-frame clones only, minus some. The D gene and trimming were derived from the DNA, and the V and J assignments and clone size from that table. This table has around 50,000 clones, about 78% appearing once. The sort gate was single viable CD3+CD4+CD8-CD45RO+ cells for memory CD4+ T cells. After removal of 5 bases from V and 4 bases from J, the junction contained 11 bases not matched to a gene. This CDR3 region has 17 residues. Germline CDR1 SGHTA, CDR2 FQGTGA.

J is TRBJ2-3 and V is TRBV7-3; 11 bases align to TRBD2. This sequence originates from an adult in good health and CMV-seronegative. Source material: memory CD4+ T cells from blood. The CDR3 spells CASSTRTSGRGSDTQYF. The CDR3 DNA sequence: TGTGCCAGCAGCACCCGGACTAGCGGGCGGGGTTCAGATACGCAGTATTTT.